These T cell receptor beta chains were read from a single sample in a study of cytomegalovirus exposure and HLA in healthy donors. TCRdb's table, derived via immunoSEQ multiplex PCR, lists solely in-frame clones and lacks some. Among about 100,000 clones listed, more than 65% were seen once. The source material was PBMCs. Source of these receptors: a woman younger than 35 in good health and CMV-seropositive. Both conserved end residues are part of each CDR3. A D gene is named only where the DNA matches it firmly. Part of the rows lack a size; the others show once, few, many or a class for expanded clones.

clone_size: NA
d_call: NA
j_call: TRBJ1-2
v_call: TRBV5-1
cdr3_nt: TGCGCCAGCAGCTTGATGCAGGCAAACTATGGCTACACCTTC
cdr3_aa: CASSLMQANYGYTF

clone_size: NA
d_call: NA
j_call: TRBJ1-5
v_call: TRBV7-9
cdr3_nt: TGTGCCAGCAGCTTAGGTCCAGGTCTACCCCATCAGCCCCAGCATTTT
cdr3_aa: CASSLGPGLPHQPQHF

clone_size: NA
d_call: TRBD1
j_call: TRBJ1-2
v_call: TRBV5-6
cdr3_nt: TGTGCCAGCAGCTTGGAGGCAGGGGGGATCCGGGGCTACACCTTC
cdr3_aa: CASSLEAGGIRGYTF

clone_size: NA
d_call: TRBD1
j_call: TRBJ1-2
v_call: TRBV6-5
cdr3_nt: TGTGCCAGCAGTTTTACCCGACAGGGGGCTGAGGTCTACACCTTC
cdr3_aa: CASSFTRQGAEVYTF

clone_size: NA
d_call: TRBD2
j_call: TRBJ2-5
v_call: TRBV2
cdr3_nt: TGTGCCAGCAGCCATAGGACTAGCGGGGTCCAAGAGACCCAGTACTTC
cdr3_aa: CASSHRTSGVQETQYF

clone_size: once
d_call: NA
j_call: TRBJ1-2
v_call: TRBV2
cdr3_nt: TGTGCCAGCAGTGAAGAAGGCAGGGGTTATGGCTACACCTTC
cdr3_aa: CASSEEGRGYGYTF

clone_size: NA
d_call: TRBD2
j_call: TRBJ2-3
v_call: TRBV19
cdr3_nt: TGTGCCAGTAGTTCAAGCGGGGGAAGGACAGATACGCAGTATTTT
cdr3_aa: CASSSSGGRTDTQYF

clone_size: once
d_call: TRBD1
j_call: TRBJ2-7
v_call: TRBV7-2
cdr3_nt: TGTGCCAGCAGCTTGCCCGGGACAGGGCGGATCGAGCAGTACTTC
cdr3_aa: CASSLPGTGRIEQYF

clone_size: few
d_call: TRBD1
j_call: TRBJ1-4
v_call: TRBV5-1
cdr3_nt: TGCGCCAGCAGCTTGGCCCCGGGGGGGTGGACAGGGGATTGCGAAAAACTGTTTTTT
cdr3_aa: CASSLAPGGWTGDCEKLFF

clone_size: NA
d_call: TRBD1
j_call: TRBJ1-4
v_call: TRBV19
cdr3_nt: TGTGCCAGTAGTACGGACAGGGGACCTAATGAAAAACTGTTTTTT
cdr3_aa: CASSTDRGPNEKLFF

clone_size: NA
d_call: NA
j_call: TRBJ1-2
v_call: TRBV2
cdr3_nt: TGTGCCAGCAGTGAAACCCCAGGCTACCTCTATGGCTACACCTTC
cdr3_aa: CASSETPGYLYGYTF

clone_size: NA
d_call: NA
j_call: TRBJ2-1
v_call: TRBV9
cdr3_nt: TGTGCCAGCAGCGCCCATACGGGCAATGAGCAGTTCTTC
cdr3_aa: CASSAHTGNEQFF

clone_size: NA
d_call: TRBD2
j_call: TRBJ2-1
v_call: TRBV7-3
cdr3_nt: TGTGCCAGCAGCTCCTCAGCGGGGAGGGAGGATGAGCAGTTCTTC
cdr3_aa: CASSSSAGREDEQFF

clone_size: NA
d_call: NA
j_call: TRBJ1-6
v_call: TRBV9
cdr3_nt: TGTGCCAGCAGCGTAGCGGGGTTTAATAATTCACCCCTCCACTTT
cdr3_aa: CASSVAGFNNSPLHF

clone_size: NA
d_call: TRBD1
j_call: TRBJ2-5
v_call: TRBV19
cdr3_nt: TGTGCCAGTACCCGGACAGGGGGACAAGAGACCCAGTACTTC
cdr3_aa: CASTRTGGQETQYF

clone_size: NA
d_call: TRBD1
j_call: TRBJ2-7
v_call: TRBV27
cdr3_nt: TGTGCCAGCAGTTTAGGGACAGGGGCCTACGAGCAGTACTTC
cdr3_aa: CASSLGTGAYEQYF

clone_size: NA
d_call: NA
j_call: TRBJ2-1
v_call: TRBV27
cdr3_nt: TGTGCCAGCAGTCCGCAAACGGGGGTGAGGTACAATGAGCAGTTCTTC
cdr3_aa: CASSPQTGVRYNEQFF

clone_size: few
d_call: TRBD2
j_call: TRBJ2-3
v_call: TRBV9
cdr3_nt: TGTGCCAGCAGCCGGGTTAGCGGGGGGGCGACAGATACGCAGTATTTT
cdr3_aa: CASSRVSGGATDTQYF

clone_size: once
d_call: NA
j_call: TRBJ2-3
v_call: TRBV9
cdr3_nt: TGTGCCAGCAGCGTAGAAGGCTCCCACAGAGATACGCAGTATTTT
cdr3_aa: CASSVEGSHRDTQYF

clone_size: few
d_call: NA
j_call: TRBJ1-3
v_call: TRBV9
cdr3_nt: TGTGCCAGCAGCGTAGCGACGACAGGTCCGGCTGGAAACACCATATATTTT
cdr3_aa: CASSVATTGPAGNTIYF

clone_size: NA
d_call: TRBD1
j_call: TRBJ2-3
v_call: TRBV4-3
cdr3_nt: TGCGCCAGCAGCCGGGAAAGACAGGGGGCAGATACGCAGTATTTT
cdr3_aa: CASSRERQGADTQYF

clone_size: few
d_call: TRBD1
j_call: TRBJ2-2
v_call: TRBV27
cdr3_nt: TGTGCCAGCACCCTTCAGGGGGCTACCGGGGAGCTGTTTTTT
cdr3_aa: CASTLQGATGELFF

clone_size: NA
d_call: NA
j_call: TRBJ2-7
v_call: TRBV30
cdr3_nt: TGTGCCTGGAGCTATCGGCGAGGTGAAGGAGTCCACGAGCAGTACTTC
cdr3_aa: CAWSYRRGEGVHEQYF

clone_size: NA
d_call: TRBD2
j_call: TRBJ2-3
v_call: TRBV5-4
cdr3_nt: TGTGCCAGCAGGGACGTCGGGGGGGGGCCGGGAACAGATACGCAGTATTTT
cdr3_aa: CASRDVGGGPGTDTQYF

clone_size: NA
d_call: TRBD1
j_call: TRBJ1-1
v_call: TRBV2
cdr3_nt: TGTGCCAATAGGGACAGAGACACTGAAGCTTTCTTT
cdr3_aa: CANRDRDTEAFF

clone_size: NA
d_call: NA
j_call: TRBJ1-6
v_call: TRBV9
cdr3_nt: TGTGCCAGCAGCGTAGTAGCAAGCTATAATTCACCCCTCCACTTT
cdr3_aa: CASSVVASYNSPLHF

clone_size: few
d_call: NA
j_call: TRBJ2-3
v_call: TRBV7-3
cdr3_nt: TGTGCCAGCAGCTTATCCGGGGAACCCACAGATACGCAGTATTTT
cdr3_aa: CASSLSGEPTDTQYF

clone_size: NA
d_call: TRBD1
j_call: TRBJ2-7
v_call: TRBV11-2
cdr3_nt: TGTGCCAGCAGGAGACAGGGGATCGGCCACGAGCAGTACTTC
cdr3_aa: CASRRQGIGHEQYF

clone_size: few
d_call: NA
j_call: TRBJ2-1
v_call: TRBV19
cdr3_nt: TGTGCCAGTATCCCCCGAGTGGGGGGAAACAATGAGCAGTTCTTC
cdr3_aa: CASIPRVGGNNEQFF

clone_size: few
d_call: NA
j_call: TRBJ1-2
v_call: TRBV4-3
cdr3_nt: TGCGCCAGCAGCCAAGACCGACAGTATGGCTACACCTTC
cdr3_aa: CASSQDRQYGYTF

clone_size: NA
d_call: TRBD2
j_call: TRBJ2-5
v_call: TRBV6-5
cdr3_nt: TGTGCCAGCAGTTGGGGCGGGAGGGCGGTGGGAGAGACCCAGTACTTC
cdr3_aa: CASSWGGRAVGETQYF

clone_size: NA
d_call: NA
j_call: TRBJ1-6
v_call: TRBV6-1
cdr3_nt: TGTGCCAGCAGTCCCGGGGGGCCCGCTTCACCCCTCCACTTT
cdr3_aa: CASSPGGPASPLHF

clone_size: NA
d_call: NA
j_call: TRBJ2-5
v_call: TRBV18
cdr3_nt: TGTGCCAGCTCACCAATGCCTACTCAAGAGACCCAGTACTTC
cdr3_aa: CASSPMPTQETQYF

clone_size: NA
d_call: TRBD2
j_call: TRBJ2-7
v_call: TRBV6-5
cdr3_nt: TGTGCCAGCAGTTCGCCCCGGACTAGCGGGGGTTACGAGCAGTACTTC
cdr3_aa: CASSSPRTSGGYEQYF

clone_size: NA
d_call: TRBD1
j_call: TRBJ2-6
v_call: TRBV28
cdr3_nt: TGTGCCAGCACAACCGGGACAGCCTCTGGGGCCAACGTCCTGACTTTC
cdr3_aa: CASTTGTASGANVLTF

clone_size: once
d_call: NA
j_call: TRBJ1-1
v_call: TRBV9
cdr3_nt: TGTGCCAGCAGCCCTACCGTCTGGGGGGAGACTGAAGCTTTCTTT
cdr3_aa: CASSPTVWGETEAFF

clone_size: NA
d_call: TRBD2
j_call: TRBJ2-1
v_call: TRBV28
cdr3_nt: TGTGCCAGCAACTATCGCGGGAGTCAGTTCTTC
cdr3_aa: CASNYRGSQFF

clone_size: NA
d_call: NA
j_call: TRBJ2-1
v_call: TRBV11-2
cdr3_nt: TGTGCCAGCAGCTTATTGGACAGCAACAATGAGCAGTTCTTC
cdr3_aa: CASSLLDSNNEQFF

clone_size: NA
d_call: NA
j_call: TRBJ2-3
v_call: TRBV4-3
cdr3_nt: TGCGCCAGCAGCCTCAGTGGAGAGGGCACAGATACGCAGTATTTT
cdr3_aa: CASSLSGEGTDTQYF

clone_size: few
d_call: TRBD2
j_call: TRBJ2-5
v_call: TRBV5-4
cdr3_nt: TGTGCCAGCAGCGCAGCCCGGACTAGCGGGGGGGAGACCCAGTACTTC
cdr3_aa: CASSAARTSGGETQYF

clone_size: NA
d_call: TRBD1
j_call: TRBJ2-1
v_call: TRBV6-5
cdr3_nt: TGTGCCAGCAGTTACTTGGGACAGGCCTACAATGAGCAGTTCTTC
cdr3_aa: CASSYLGQAYNEQFF

clone_size: NA
d_call: TRBD2
j_call: TRBJ2-5
v_call: TRBV10-3
cdr3_nt: TGTGCCATCAGTGAGACCGGGAGGGAAGAGACCCAGTACTTC
cdr3_aa: CAISETGREETQYF

clone_size: NA
d_call: NA
j_call: TRBJ1-6
v_call: TRBV5-5
cdr3_nt: TGTGCCAGCAGGCCCGGGTTACCGAATTCACCCCTCCACTTT
cdr3_aa: CASRPGLPNSPLHF

clone_size: NA
d_call: NA
j_call: TRBJ2-4
v_call: TRBV6-5
cdr3_nt: TGTGCCAGCAGTACAGGGGCCAAAAACATTCAGTACTTC
cdr3_aa: CASSTGAKNIQYF

clone_size: few
d_call: TRBD2
j_call: TRBJ2-2
v_call: TRBV7-2
cdr3_nt: TGTGCCAGCAGCACCTGGACTAGCGGGGGGTCGGGCACCGGGGAGCTGTTTTTT
cdr3_aa: CASSTWTSGGSGTGELFF

clone_size: NA
d_call: TRBD2
j_call: TRBJ2-2
v_call: TRBV10-1
cdr3_nt: TGCGCCAGCGTGGGACTAGCGGGGGGGGCGACCGGGGAGATGTTTTTT
cdr3_aa: CASVGLAGGATGEMFF

clone_size: NA
d_call: NA
j_call: TRBJ2-7
v_call: TRBV19
cdr3_nt: TGTGCCAGTAGCTACAGGGGACTTAGCTCCTACGAGCAGTACTTC
cdr3_aa: CASSYRGLSSYEQYF

clone_size: NA
d_call: NA
j_call: TRBJ1-5
v_call: TRBV10-3
cdr3_nt: TGTGCCATCAGTGAGTCACAGGGTACCAATCAGCCCCAGCATTTT
cdr3_aa: CAISESQGTNQPQHF

clone_size: NA
d_call: NA
j_call: TRBJ2-7
v_call: TRBV20-1
cdr3_nt: TGCAGTGCTAGCGGGAGTCACGAGCAGTACTTC
cdr3_aa: CSASGSHEQYF

clone_size: NA
d_call: NA
j_call: TRBJ2-7
v_call: TRBV28
cdr3_nt: TGTGCCAGCAGTTTAGCCTCGGAGGGTAGGGACGAGCAGTACTTC
cdr3_aa: CASSLASEGRDEQYF

clone_size: NA
d_call: NA
j_call: TRBJ1-3
v_call: TRBV20-1
cdr3_nt: TGCAGTGCTCCCCTTGGAAACACCATATATTTT
cdr3_aa: CSAPLGNTIYF

clone_size: NA
d_call: NA
j_call: TRBJ1-3
v_call: TRBV2
cdr3_nt: TGTGCCAGCCGGGAAAACACCATATATTTT
cdr3_aa: CASRENTIYF

clone_size: NA
d_call: TRBD1
j_call: TRBJ2-3
v_call: TRBV5-4
cdr3_nt: TGTGCCAGCAGCCTCCAGGGGGCGGATACGCAGTATTTT
cdr3_aa: CASSLQGADTQYF

clone_size: NA
d_call: TRBD2
j_call: TRBJ2-4
v_call: TRBV7-2
cdr3_nt: TGTGCCAGCAGGGCAGGACTAGCGGGGAGCAGGGAAAACATTCAGTACTTC
cdr3_aa: CASRAGLAGSRENIQYF

clone_size: NA
d_call: NA
j_call: TRBJ2-2
v_call: TRBV11-3
cdr3_nt: TGTGCCAGCAGCTTAAGTGGGAGTGGCGGGGAGCTGTTTTTT
cdr3_aa: CASSLSGSGGELFF

clone_size: NA
d_call: NA
j_call: TRBJ1-1
v_call: TRBV5-1
cdr3_nt: TGCGCCAGCAGCTTGGCTAAGGACGGAGGCACTGAAGCTTTCTTT
cdr3_aa: CASSLAKDGGTEAFF

clone_size: NA
d_call: NA
j_call: TRBJ1-1
v_call: TRBV19
cdr3_nt: TGTGCCAGTTCAACAGGGAGTGAAGCTTTCTTT
cdr3_aa: CASSTGSEAFF